The clone carrying this T cell receptor beta chain was observed a few times. As yet, its antigen is unknown. Per germline, CDR1 SGHRS and CDR2 YFSETQ. There are 17 residues in the CDR3. The V end lost 0 bases, the J end lost 3 bases, and 18 bases lay between the germline ends. With 10%, 30% or 50% of RNA, about 17,000 to 1,000,000 naive CD8 T cells were sequenced. The sorting of naive CD8 T cells used the CD8+CD4-CCR7+CD45RA+ phenotype. The data are from a study of molecular identifiers for immune sequencing clone quantification. Generation of bulk TCR libraries relied on previously described methods and listed TCR primers. TCRdb processed the PCR reads anew with MiXCR; each CDR3 protein has one entry. The sample has hundreds of thousands of distinct CDR3 sequences; about 25% are singletons. Overall study findings and caveats: More than 99% of effector molecules, versus under 1% of naive-cell molecules, belonged to clones above 20 RNA copies.

Sequencing was done on a sample of naive CD8+ T cells from blood, with Jurkat cell RNA spiked in. Subset denoted: FACS-sorted CD8+CD4-CCR7+CD45RA+ naive T cells. The chain links TRBV5-1 to TRBJ1-1; TRBD1 might be the D (5 bases). The sequence came from a human donor in good health. Some libraries in this study had Jurkat cell RNA spiked in. The DNA for the CDR3 is TGCGCCAGCAGCTTGGGTTGGGGGGACCTGGGGGACACTGAAGCTTTCTTT. This sequence encodes CASSLGWGDLGDTEAFF.